This record covers a single T cell receptor (beta chain). Multiplex touch-down PCR amplified TRB using TRB-A and TRB-B pools in one tube. TCRdb reprocessed the multiplex PCR reads and keeps a single row for each CDR3 protein, giving no DNA. Here the sample table reports fewer than 6,000 distinct CDR3 sequences. Each sample's input was roughly 250 ng genomic DNA, roughly 38,000 genome equivalents. The sample comes from a study of T cell clusters in autoimmune cytopenias. This CDR3 comprises 15 residues. CDR1 is MDHEN, CDR2 SYDVKM, per germline. These same data were also listed under a study on T cell repertoires in aging, cancer and after chemotherapy.

The source of this sequence is a human donor in good health. The source material was peripheral blood. V and J are TRBV28 and TRBJ2-1; the TCRdb D gene call, TRBD1, has no DNA to confirm it. The CDR3 loop reads CASSLPGARWNEQFF.